This T cell receptor beta chain originates from a study of Ad26.COV2.S vaccination and SARS-CoV-2 variants. Specified treatment: some 20 received Ad26.COV2.S at low or high dose, single or two shots; several received placebo; per-sample allocation not given. The investigators took samples on day 63 after the first vaccine or placebo injection. The V end lost 1 base, the J end lost 2 bases, and 9 bases lay between the germline ends. There are 15 residues in the CDR3. CDR1 is SGHVS and CDR2 is FNYEAQ in the germline V gene. Concerning this clone itself: What it recognizes is unknown.

Points from the study as a whole: Higher spike-specific TCR breadth was found in vaccine recipients than in placebo recipients. Analytic work on TCR breadth and depth might have understated the full extent of total T cell responses.

The protocol was immunoSEQ multiplex PCR, while the TCRdb copy is restricted to in-frame clones and leaves out a portion. Of approximately 500,000 clones in the sample, roughly 85% were seen once. This sample comprised peripheral blood, obtained in a trial of Ad26.COV2.S vaccine versus placebo. This sequence was found in a person between 18 and 60 years old who received the Ad26.COV2.S COVID-19 vaccine or a placebo. The chain recombines TRBV7-6 with TRBJ2-1; no reliable D call. CDR3 DNA sequence: TGTGCCAGCAGCTTAGATCGGCTAACCTACAATGAGCAGTTCTTC. The encoded protein is CASSLDRLTYNEQFF.